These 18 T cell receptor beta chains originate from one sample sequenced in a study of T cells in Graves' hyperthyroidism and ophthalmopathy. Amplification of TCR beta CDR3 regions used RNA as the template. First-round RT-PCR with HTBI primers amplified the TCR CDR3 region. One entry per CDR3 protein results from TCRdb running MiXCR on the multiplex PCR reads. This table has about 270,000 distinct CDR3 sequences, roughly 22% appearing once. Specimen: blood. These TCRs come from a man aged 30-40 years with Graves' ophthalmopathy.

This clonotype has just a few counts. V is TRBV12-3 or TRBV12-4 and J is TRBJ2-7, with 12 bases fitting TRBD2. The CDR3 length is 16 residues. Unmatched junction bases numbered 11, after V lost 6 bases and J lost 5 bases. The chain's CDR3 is CASSLRLAGVGNEQYF. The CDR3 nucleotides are TGTGCCAGCAGCTTACGACTAGCGGGAGTAGGCAACGAGCAGTACTTC.

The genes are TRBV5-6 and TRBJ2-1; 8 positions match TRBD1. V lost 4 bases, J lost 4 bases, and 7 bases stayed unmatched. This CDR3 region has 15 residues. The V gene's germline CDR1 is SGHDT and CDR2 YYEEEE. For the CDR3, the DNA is TGTGCCAGCAGCGAGGCAGGGGGCCCTTACAATGAGCAGTTCTTC. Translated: CASSEAGGPYNEQFF.

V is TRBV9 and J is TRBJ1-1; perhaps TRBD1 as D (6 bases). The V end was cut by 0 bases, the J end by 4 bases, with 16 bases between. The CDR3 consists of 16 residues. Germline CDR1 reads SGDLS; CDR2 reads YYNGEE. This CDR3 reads CASSVGIQGRGTEAFF. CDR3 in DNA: TGTGCCAGCAGCGTAGGGATACAGGGACGGGGCACTGAAGCTTTCTTT.

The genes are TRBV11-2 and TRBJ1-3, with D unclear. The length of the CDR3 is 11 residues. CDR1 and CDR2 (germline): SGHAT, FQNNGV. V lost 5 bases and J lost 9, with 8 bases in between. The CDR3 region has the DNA TGTGCCAGCAGCCACCGTAGCACCATATATTTT. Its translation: CASSHRSTIYF. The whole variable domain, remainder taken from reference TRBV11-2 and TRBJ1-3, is EAGVAQSPRYKIIEKRQSVAFWCNPISGHATLYWYQQILGQGPKLLIQFQNNGVVDDSQLPKDRFSAERLKGVDSTLKIQPAKLEDSAVYLCASSHRSTIYFGEGSWLTVV.

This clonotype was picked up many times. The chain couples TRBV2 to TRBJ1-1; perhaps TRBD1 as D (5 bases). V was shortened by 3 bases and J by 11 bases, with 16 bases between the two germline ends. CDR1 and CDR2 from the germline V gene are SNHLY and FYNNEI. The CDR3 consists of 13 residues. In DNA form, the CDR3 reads TGTGCCAGCAGTGACCTGGGGCGGGGATTGGCTTTCTTT. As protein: CASSDLGRGLAFF.

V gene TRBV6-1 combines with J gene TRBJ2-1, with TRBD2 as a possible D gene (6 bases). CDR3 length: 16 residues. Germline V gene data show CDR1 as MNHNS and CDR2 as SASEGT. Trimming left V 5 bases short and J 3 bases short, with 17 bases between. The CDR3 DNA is TGTGCCAGCAGTATCACCGGGACTGGGATCTACAATGAGCAGTTCTTC. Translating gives CASSITGTGIYNEQFF.

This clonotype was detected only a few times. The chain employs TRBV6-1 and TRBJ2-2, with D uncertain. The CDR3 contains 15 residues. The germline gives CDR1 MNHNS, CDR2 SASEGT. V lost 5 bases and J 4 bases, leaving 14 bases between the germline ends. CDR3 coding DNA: TGTGCCAGCAGTTCGTCCGAGCTGGGCACCGGGGAGCTGTTTTTT. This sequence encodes CASSSSELGTGELFF.

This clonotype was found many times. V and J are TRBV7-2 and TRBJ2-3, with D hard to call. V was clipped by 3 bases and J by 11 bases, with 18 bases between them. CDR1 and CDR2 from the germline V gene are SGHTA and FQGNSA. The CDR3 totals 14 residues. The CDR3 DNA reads TGTGCCAGCAGCTTCCCCCCCCAGGCGGCCATGCAGTATTTT. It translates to CASSFPPQAAMQYF.

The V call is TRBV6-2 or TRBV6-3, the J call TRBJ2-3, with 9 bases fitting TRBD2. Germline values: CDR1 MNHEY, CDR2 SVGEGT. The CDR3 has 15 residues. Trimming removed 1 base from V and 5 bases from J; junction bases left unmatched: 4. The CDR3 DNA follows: TGTGCCAGCAGTTACTTAGCGGGAGTCGGAGATACGCAGTATTTT. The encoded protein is CASSYLAGVGDTQYF.

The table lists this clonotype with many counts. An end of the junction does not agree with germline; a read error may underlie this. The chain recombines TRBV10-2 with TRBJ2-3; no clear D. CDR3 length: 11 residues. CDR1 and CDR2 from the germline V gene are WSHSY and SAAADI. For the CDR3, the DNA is TGTGCCAGCAGGCACACAGATACGCAGTATTTT. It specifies CASRHTDTQYF.

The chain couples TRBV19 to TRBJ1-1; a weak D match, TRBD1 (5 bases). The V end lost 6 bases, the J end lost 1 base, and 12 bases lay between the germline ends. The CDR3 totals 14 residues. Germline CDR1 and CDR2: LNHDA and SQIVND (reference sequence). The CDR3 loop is CASSPDTENTEAFF. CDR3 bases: TGTGCCAGTAGCCCGGACACCGAGAACACTGAAGCTTTCTTT.

The DNA of the CDR3 is TGTGCCAGCAGCTTAGTTCAAGTCGTTAAAGGGGGGACCCAGTACTTC. Translated: CASSLVQVVKGGTQYF. The rearrangement joins TRBV11-2 to TRBJ2-5, with D perhaps matching TRBD1 (6 bases). This CDR3 is 16 amino acids long. V was shortened by 1 base and J by 7 bases, with 19 bases between the two germline ends. The V gene's germline CDR1 is SGHAT and CDR2 FQNNGV.

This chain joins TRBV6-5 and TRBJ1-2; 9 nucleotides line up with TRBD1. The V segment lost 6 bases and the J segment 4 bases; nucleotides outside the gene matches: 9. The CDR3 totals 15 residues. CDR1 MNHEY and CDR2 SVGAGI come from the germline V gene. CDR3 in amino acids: CASRLPGQGGYGYTF. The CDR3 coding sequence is TGTGCCAGCAGATTACCGGGACAGGGAGGCTATGGCTACACCTTC.

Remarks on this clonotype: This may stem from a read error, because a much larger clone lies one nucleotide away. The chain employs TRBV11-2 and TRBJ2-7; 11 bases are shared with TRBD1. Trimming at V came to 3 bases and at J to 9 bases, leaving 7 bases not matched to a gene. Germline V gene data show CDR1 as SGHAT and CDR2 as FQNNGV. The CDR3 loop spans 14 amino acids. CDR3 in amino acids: CASSFRDRGDGQYF. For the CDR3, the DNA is TGTGCCAGCAGCTTCCGGGACAGGGGGGACGGGCAGTACTTC.

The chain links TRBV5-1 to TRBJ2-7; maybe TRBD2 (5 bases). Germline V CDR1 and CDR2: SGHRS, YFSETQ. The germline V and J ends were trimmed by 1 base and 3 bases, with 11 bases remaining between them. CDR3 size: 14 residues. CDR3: CASSLMGENYEQYF. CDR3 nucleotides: TGCGCCAGCAGCTTGATGGGAGAAAACTACGAGCAGTACTTC.

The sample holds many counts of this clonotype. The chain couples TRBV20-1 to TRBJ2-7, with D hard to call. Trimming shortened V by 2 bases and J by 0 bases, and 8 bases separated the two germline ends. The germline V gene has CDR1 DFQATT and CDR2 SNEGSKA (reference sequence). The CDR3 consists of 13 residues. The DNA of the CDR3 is TGCAGTGCTAGACCAGACGACTCCTACGAGCAGTACTTC. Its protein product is CSARPDDSYEQYF.

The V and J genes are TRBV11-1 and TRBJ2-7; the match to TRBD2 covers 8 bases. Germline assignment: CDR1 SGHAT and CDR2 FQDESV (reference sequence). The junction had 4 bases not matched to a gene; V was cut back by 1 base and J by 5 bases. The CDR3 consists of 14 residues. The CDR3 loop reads CASSLVRSGNEQYF. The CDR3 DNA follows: TGTGCCAGCAGCTTAGTCCGTAGCGGGAACGAGCAGTACTTC. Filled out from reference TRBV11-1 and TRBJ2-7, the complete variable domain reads EAEVAQSPRYKITEKSQAVAFWCDPISGHATLYWYRQILGQGPELLVQFQDESVVDDSQLPKDRFSAERLKGVDSTLKIQPAELGDSAMYLCASSLVRSGNEQYFGPGTRLTVT.

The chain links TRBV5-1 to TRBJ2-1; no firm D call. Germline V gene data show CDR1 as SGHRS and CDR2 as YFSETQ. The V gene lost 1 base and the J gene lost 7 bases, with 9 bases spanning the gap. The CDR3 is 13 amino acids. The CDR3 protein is CASSLPSANEQFF. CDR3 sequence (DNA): TGCGCCAGCAGCTTGCCTTCGGCAAATGAGCAGTTCTTC.